The entry that follows covers one T cell receptor (beta chain) sequence. As yet, its antigen is unknown. The data are from a study of PD-1 blockade in classical Hodgkin lymphoma. Time point defined: newly diagnosed, previously untreated cHL patient sample. Investigators obtained CD8+ T cells from thawed PBMCs by magnetic negative selection. PBMCs from patients with newly diagnosed, untreated classical Hodgkin lymphoma served as a comparison group for the relapsed/refractory trial patients. Libraries were prepared by immunoSEQ multiplex PCR; TCRdb keeps only in-frame clonotypes and omits some of them. The sample has roughly 4,800 clones, approximately 92% seen once. Trimming took 0 bases from V and 3 from J; bases not matched to a gene: 5. The CDR3 is 16 amino acids. The germline gives CDR1 LNHNV, CDR2 YYDKDF (reference sequence). Notes on the study in general: Repertoire difference causes, possibly disease activity or prior therapy, remain undefined. As was reported, newly diagnosed patients showed lower baseline TCR diversity than healthy donors did.

The rearrangement joins TRBV15 to TRBJ2-7; 10 bases match TRBD2. The clonotype was recovered from a human donor with classical Hodgkin lymphoma. Sequences were obtained from CD8+ T cells from blood. The CDR3 protein is CATSRDYPSGSYEQYF. CDR3 in DNA: TGTGCCACCAGCAGAGATTACCCTAGCGGGAGCTACGAGCAGTACTTC. Supplemented by reference TRBV15 and TRBJ2-7, the full variable domain reads DAMVIQNPRYQVTQFGKPVTLSCSQTLNHNVMYWYQQKSSQAPKLLFHYYDKDFNNEADTPDNFQSRRPNTSFCFLDIRSPGLGDTAMYLCATSRDYPSGSYEQYFGPGTRLTVT.